Below, 19 T cell receptor beta chains from the same sample are listed, as sequenced in a study of CXCR4 blockade with PD-1 therapy in pancreatic cancer. The protocol was immunoSEQ multiplex PCR, while the TCRdb copy is restricted to in-frame clones and leaves out a portion. This sample yields fewer than 10,000 clones, of which roughly 50% are seen a single time; approximately 7.8% belongs to the top ten. The sequencing sample was made of tumor tissue. All receptors derive from a human donor with pancreatic ductal adenocarcinoma.

The gene calls are TRBV18 and TRBJ2-5; D gene unclear. Trimming removed 3 bases at V and 6 bases at J, with 11 bases between. Germline values: CDR1 KGHSH, CDR2 LQKENI. The CDR3 has 13 residues. CDR3 protein: CASSPGASKTQYF. The CDR3 bases are TGTGCCAGCTCACCGGGCGCTTCGAAGACCCAGTACTTC.

The CDR3 spells CASSIGAGGTEAFF. Here the CDR3 DNA reads TGTGCCAGTAGTATCGGGGCCGGGGGTACTGAAGCTTTCTTT. The chain combines TRBV19 with TRBJ1-1; D possibly corresponds to TRBD1 (5 bases). Germline-derived CDR1 and CDR2 are LNHDA and SQIVND (reference sequence). The germline V and J ends were trimmed by 3 bases and 5 bases, with 13 bases remaining between them. The CDR3 spans 14 residues.

This clone was seen a handful of times. J is TRBJ2-3 and V is TRBV10-3; D possibly corresponds to TRBD2 (5 bases). This CDR3 is built from 13 residues. Germline V gene lookup returns CDR1 ENHRY and CDR2 SYGVKD. The V and J ends lost 6 bases and 0 bases respectively, with 7 bases between them. The CDR3 sequence is CAISRTSTDTQYF. DNA for the CDR3: TGTGCCATCAGCCGGACTAGCACAGATACGCAGTATTTT.

This clone was recorded a few times. V and J are TRBV2 and TRBJ2-2, with D possibly TRBD2 on 5 matching bases. With 5 bases removed from V and 7 bases from J, the gap between germline ends came to 8 bases. Germline-derived CDR1 and CDR2 are SNHLY and FYNNEI. The CDR3 runs to 12 residues. The CDR3 DNA sequence: TGTGCCAGCAGTTTAGAGGGCGGGGAGCTGTTTTTT. Translated, it gives CASSLEGGELFF.

V gene TRBV19 combines with J gene TRBJ1-1; D not resolved. V was clipped by 5 bases and J by 7 bases, with 11 bases between them. This CDR3 spans 12 amino acids. The V gene's germline CDR1 is LNHDA and CDR2 SQIVND (reference sequence). The DNA of the CDR3 is TGTGCCAGTAGTCGCTGGCAGTTTGAAGCTTTCTTT. It encodes CASSRWQFEAFF.

The chain couples TRBV29-1 to TRBJ1-1; maybe TRBD1 (6 bases). Per the germline V gene, CDR1 is SQVTM and CDR2 is ANQGSEA. This CDR3 region has 12 residues. Trimming removed 6 bases at V and 2 bases at J, with 10 bases between. CDR3 amino acids: CSVDRTNTEAFF. CDR3 sequence (DNA): TGCAGCGTCGACAGGACAAACACTGAAGCTTTCTTT.

The sample holds a few counts of this clone. V gene TRBV11-3 combines with J gene TRBJ2-2; D perhaps matches TRBD2 (5 bases). The CDR3 has 15 amino acids. Per the germline V gene, CDR1 is SGHNT and CDR2 is YENEEA. V was clipped by 4 bases and J by 2 bases, with 11 bases between them. CDR3 nucleotide sequence: TGTGCCAGCAGCTCCGGGATGGCTAACACCGGGGAGCTGTTTTTT. This translates into CASSSGMANTGELFF. Supplemented by reference TRBV11-3 and TRBJ2-2, the full variable domain reads EAGVVQSPRYKIIEKKQPVAFWCNPISGHNTLYWYLQNLGQGPELLIRYENEEAVDDSQLPKDRFSAERLKGVDSTLKIQPAELGDSAVYLCASSSGMANTGELFFGEGSRLTVL.

The gene calls are TRBV18 and TRBJ2-4, with D possibly TRBD2 on 6 matching bases. V lost 2 bases to trimming and J lost 11 bases, with 19 bases between them. This CDR3 comprises 15 residues. CDR1 and CDR2 (germline): KGHSH, LQKENI. In DNA form, the CDR3 reads TGTGCCAGCTCACCATCGGGGGATTGGGGGAGCTTTCAGTACTTC. It translates to CASSPSGDWGSFQYF. Full variable domain (outside the CDR3, taken from reference TRBV18 and TRBJ2-4): NAGVMQNPRHLVRRRGQEARLRCSPMKGHSHVYWYRQLPEEGLKFMVYLQKENIIDESGMPKERFSAEFPKEGPSILRIQQVVRGDSAAYFCASSPSGDWGSFQYFGAGTRLSVL.

Concerning this clone: Germline is not matched at one junction end, which may reflect a read error. The genes are TRBV6-8 and TRBJ2-2; D is possibly TRBD2 (5 bases). The CDR3 covers 17 residues. Germline V gives CDR1 MNHGY, CDR2 SAAAGT. The CDR3 DNA follows: TGTGCCAGTAGTTACAAGGGTCGGGGATCGGACACCGGGGAGCTGTTTTTT. Amino acids: CASSYKGRGSDTGELFF.

The genes are TRBV29-1 and TRBJ1-1, with D maybe TRBD1 (6 bases). Germline V gene data show CDR1 as SQVTM and CDR2 as ANQGSEA. V was trimmed by 7 bases and J by 2 bases, leaving 14 bases between them. The CDR3 covers 13 residues. The CDR3 DNA is TGCAGCGGATCAGGGGCCTCTAACACTGAAGCTTTCTTT. Encoded protein: CSGSGASNTEAFF.

This clone was detected only once. The chain carries TRBV29-1 and TRBJ1-6; D gene unclear. This CDR3 has 13 residues. Germline lookup yields CDR1 SQVTM and CDR2 ANQGSEA. Trimming pared 4 bases from V and 4 bases from J, leaving 8 bases between. The CDR3 loop is CSVGIGYNSPLHF. DNA of the CDR3: TGCAGCGTTGGGATAGGTTATAATTCACCCCTCCACTTT.

The J gene is TRBJ2-5, the V gene TRBV6-8, with no clear D. The germline V gene has CDR1 MNHGY and CDR2 SAAAGT. Trimming left V 0 bases short and J 5 bases short, with 13 bases between. CDR3 length: 15 residues. The CDR3 reads CASSYSHYETETQYF. CDR3 nucleotides: TGTGCCAGCAGTTACTCCCACTACGAGACGGAGACCCAGTACTTC.

This clone was seen just once. The CDR3: CATSRDPQGGTDTQYF. The CDR3, as DNA: TGTGCCACCAGCAGAGACCCGCAGGGAGGGACAGATACGCAGTATTTT. V is TRBV15 and J is TRBJ2-3; 7 nucleotides match TRBD2. The CDR3 length is 16 residues. Looked up from germline, CDR1 is LNHNV and CDR2 is YYDKDF (reference sequence). Trimming removed 0 bases from V and 3 bases from J; junction bases left unmatched: 6.

The CDR3 here is CASSQGSGQAGNEQFF. The CDR3 nucleotides are TGCGCCAGCAGCCAAGGGTCTGGGCAGGCTGGGAATGAGCAGTTCTTC. The rearrangement joins TRBV4-1 to TRBJ2-1; unclear D gene. Germline lookup yields CDR1 MGHRA and CDR2 YSYEKL. Trimming stripped 1 base from V and 7 bases from J, with 17 bases between. This CDR3 is built from 16 residues.

The J gene is TRBJ2-1, the V gene TRBV10-2, with D perhaps matching TRBD1 or TRBD2 (5 bases each). CDR1 and CDR2 (germline): WSHSY, SAAADI. CDR3 length: 18 amino acids. V was trimmed by 4 bases and J by 2 bases, leaving 21 bases between them. The CDR3: CASSGTGTPGRTYNEQFF. CDR3 DNA sequence: TGCGCCAGCAGTGGCACCGGGACCCCAGGGCGCACCTACAATGAGCAGTTCTTC.

This clone was observed once. The genes are TRBV28 and TRBJ1-2; D is unclear. CDR3 length: 14 amino acids. The V gene's germline CDR1 is MDHEN and CDR2 SYDVKM. V was trimmed by 5 bases and J by 11 bases, leaving 21 bases between them. The CDR3 sequence: CASSARLSNLVYTF. The DNA for the CDR3 is TGTGCCAGCAGTGCCAGACTTTCCAATCTAGTATACACCTTC.

The rearrangement links TRBV9 to TRBJ1-2, with D possibly TRBD1 on 5 matching bases. The CDR3 consists of 19 residues. V lost 5 bases and J 2 bases, leaving 28 bases between the germline ends. Germline lookup yields CDR1 SGDLS and CDR2 YYNGEE. The CDR3 region is CASRTPINPQGHDNYGYTF. The CDR3 DNA reads TGTGCCAGCAGGACTCCCATAAACCCTCAGGGTCATGACAACTATGGCTACACCTTC.

This clone appeared a single time. V and J are TRBV29-1 and TRBJ2-1, with D unresolved. Trimming took 7 bases from V and 0 from J, leaving 10 bases between them. The CDR3 consists of 13 residues. The germline V gene has CDR1 SQVTM and CDR2 ANQGSEA. This CDR3 is CSGVATSYNEQFF. The CDR3 nucleotides read TGCAGCGGAGTCGCGACCTCCTACAATGAGCAGTTCTTC.

The chain employs TRBV19 and TRBJ1-2; D is uncertain. Germline CDR1 reads LNHDA; CDR2 reads SQIVND (reference sequence). The V end was cut by 2 bases, the J end by 5 bases, with 12 bases between. CDR3 length: 14 residues. CDR3 sequence (DNA): TGTGCCAGTAGTATACCGGGGTTCGTATATGGCTACACCTTC. Amino acids: CASSIPGFVYGYTF.